One and the same sample provided the 21 T cell receptor beta chains below, sequenced in a study of T cell changes during pregnancy in multiple sclerosis. This table comes from immunoSEQ multiplex PCR, and its TCRdb copy is limited to in-frame clones, with some not included. The sample yields about 50,000 clones, 92% seen once. The source material was CD4+ T cells from peripheral blood mononuclear cells, sampled after pregnancy. The receptors shown here come from a female donor with multiple sclerosis, enrolled in a pregnancy study.

This clone is a singleton in its sample. CDR3 protein: CASSVGGVGGTDTQYF. CDR3 DNA sequence: TGTGCCAGCAGCGTCGGGGGGGTGGGGGGAACAGATACGCAGTATTTT. This chain uses TRBV9 with TRBJ2-3, with TRBD2 matching 8 bases. After removal of 2 bases from V and 3 bases from J, the junction contained 8 bases not matched to a gene. Germline loops: CDR1 SGDLS, CDR2 YYNGEE. The CDR3 is made up of 16 amino acids.

This clone was recorded once. The chain combines TRBV7-2 with TRBJ1-3; tentatively, D is TRBD1 (5 bases). Germline V gene lookup returns CDR1 SGHTA and CDR2 FQGNSA. The CDR3 runs to 16 residues. V was pared by 1 base and J by 2 bases, with 12 bases between. DNA for the CDR3: TGTGCCAGCAGCTTAGGATCAGGAGGGGCTGGAAACACCATATATTTT. Translation gives CASSLGSGGAGNTIYF. Based on the CDR3 plus reference TRBV7-2 and TRBJ1-3, the full variable domain is GAGVSQSPSNKVTEKGKDVELRCDPISGHTALYWYRQSLGQGLEFLIYFQGNSAPDKSGLPSDRFSAERTGGSVSTLTIQRTQQEDSAVYLCASSLGSGGAGNTIYFGEGSWLTVV.

V usage is TRBV27 and J usage is TRBJ2-3; unclear D gene. This CDR3 is 14 amino acids long. The V end was cut by 0 bases, the J end by 1 base, with 5 bases between. Germline-derived CDR1 and CDR2 are MNHEY and SMNVEV (reference sequence). The CDR3 DNA sequence: TGTGCCAGCAGTTTATCTGTCGGCACAGATACGCAGTATTTT. It specifies CASSLSVGTDTQYF.

The chain links TRBV5-4 to TRBJ2-3; possibly TRBD2 for D (5 bases). Germline V gene data show CDR1 as SGHNT and CDR2 as YYREEE (reference sequence). This CDR3 comprises 15 residues. V was shortened by 4 bases and J by 4 bases, with 16 bases between the two germline ends. The CDR3 loop reads CASSPRPGRADTQYF. The CDR3 DNA is TGTGCCAGCAGCCCACGACCCGGGCGGGCAGATACGCAGTATTTT.

CDR3 DNA: TGTGCCAGCAGCTTAGGAGTGCCCTCAGATACGCAGTATTTT. Translated: CASSLGVPSDTQYF. The rearrangement joins TRBV7-7 to TRBJ2-3; D unresolved. Germline V CDR1 and CDR2: SSHAT, FNYEAQ (reference sequence). V dropped 1 base and J dropped 4 bases, with 9 bases sitting between them. This CDR3 comprises 14 residues.

The V and J genes are TRBV6-5 and TRBJ1-5; 11 bases align to TRBD1. Germline assignment: CDR1 MNHEY and CDR2 SVGAGI. The J segment lost 4 bases and the V segment lost 6 bases, leaving 5 bases of the junction unmatched. The CDR3 runs 15 residues. As DNA, the CDR3 is TGTGCCAGCAGACGGGACAGGGGGAGGAATCAGCCCCAGCATTTT. Encoded protein: CASRRDRGRNQPQHF.

The V call is TRBV18, the J call TRBJ1-4; TRBD1 might be the D (6 bases). V dropped 3 bases and J dropped 3 bases, with 11 bases sitting between them. The germline V gene has CDR1 KGHSH and CDR2 LQKENI. The CDR3 extends over 15 amino acids. The CDR3 sequence: CASSPLGAPNEKLFF. In nucleotides, the CDR3 is TGTGCCAGCTCACCCTTGGGGGCCCCTAATGAAAAACTGTTTTTT.

The chain carries TRBV5-6 and TRBJ1-2; 10 bases match TRBD1. Germline CDR1 and CDR2: SGHDT and YYEEEE. The CDR3 is 15 amino acids. The ends lost 2 bases at V and 4 bases at J; junction bases unmatched: 5. In nucleotides, the CDR3 is TGTGCCAGCAGCTTAGGACAGGGGGTGGCCTATGGCTACACCTTC. It is translated as CASSLGQGVAYGYTF.

This chain uses TRBV10-3 with TRBJ1-1; D is unresolved. Between the trimmed V and J ends, which lost 3 bases and 4 bases, there was a span of 12 bases. In germline, CDR1 is ENHRY, CDR2 SYGVKD. The CDR3 extends over 14 amino acids. The CDR3 is CAISERPTGTEAFF. Here the CDR3 DNA reads TGTGCCATCAGTGAACGACCCACGGGCACTGAAGCTTTCTTT.

This chain links TRBV6-1 with TRBJ2-2, with 12 bases identical to TRBD2. The CDR3 is 15 residues long. Germline CDR1 reads MNHNS; CDR2 reads SASEGT. V was clipped by 7 bases and J by 10 bases; unmatched bases: 10. The CDR3 loop is CASTKLAGGWEELFF. The CDR3 DNA is TGTGCCAGCACTAAACTAGCGGGAGGTTGGGAGGAGCTGTTTTTT.

The chain carries TRBV5-1 and TRBJ1-2; 7 positions agree with TRBD1. Germline CDR1 reads SGHRS; CDR2 reads YFSETQ. J lost 5 bases, V lost 0 bases, and 7 bases had no gene match. The CDR3 covers 15 residues. CDR3 coding DNA: TGCGCCAGCAGCTTGGAAGGGGCAGGGGGATATGGCTACACCTTC. It yields the protein CASSLEGAGGYGYTF.

This clone was recorded once. The rearrangement uses TRBV29-1 and TRBJ1-2, with 7 bases identical to TRBD1. Germline CDR1 and CDR2: SQVTM and ANQGSEA. Trimming took 6 bases from V and 3 from J; bases not matched to a gene: 16. The CDR3 extends over 16 amino acids. The DNA of the CDR3 is TGCAGCGTCGGAACCGACAGGGATGGTGGGGACTATGGCTACACCTTC. Its protein is CSVGTDRDGGDYGYTF. The full variable domain, rest sourced from reference TRBV29-1 and TRBJ1-2, is SAVISQKPSRDICQRGTSLTIQCQVDSQVTMMFWYRQQPGQSLTLIATANQGSEATYESGFVIDKFPISRPNLTFSTLTVSNMSPEDSSIYLCSVGTDRDGGDYGYTFGSGTRLTVV.

J is TRBJ1-4 and V is TRBV12-5, with a tentative D call TRBD1 (5 bases). The V gene's germline CDR1 is LGHNT and CDR2 FRNRAP. Trimming took 0 bases from V and 8 from J, leaving 19 bases between them. The CDR3 spans 17 residues. Here the CDR3 reads CASGLVIRRNGGEKLFF. CDR3 sequence (DNA): TGTGCTAGTGGTTTGGTAATCAGGCGAAACGGGGGAGAAAAACTGTTTTTT.

This sequence joins TRBV5-4 and TRBJ2-7; 7 nucleotides match TRBD2. CDR1 SGHNT and CDR2 YYREEE come from the germline V gene (reference sequence). V lost 5 bases to trimming and J lost 3 bases; unmatched junction nucleotides: 17. This CDR3 has 17 residues. In DNA form, the CDR3 reads TGTGCCAGCAGTTCTTTGATGTCCCCAGCGGGGAGCTACGAGCAGTACTTC. It encodes CASSSLMSPAGSYEQYF.

The chain joins TRBV2 to TRBJ2-5, with D possibly being TRBD2 (5 bases). The V gene's germline CDR1 is SNHLY and CDR2 FYNNEI. Trimming took 2 bases from V and 3 from J, leaving 10 bases between them. The CDR3 runs to 14 residues. The CDR3: CASSEYREKETQYF. CDR3 bases: TGTGCCAGCAGTGAATATCGGGAAAAAGAGACCCAGTACTTC.

This clone was observed a handful of times. V usage is TRBV21-1 and J usage is TRBJ1-1; the tabulated D call, TRBD1, remains unverified against the DNA. TRBV21-1 is annotated as a pseudogene. This CDR3 is 15 amino acids long. The CDR3 DNA is TGTGCCAGCAGCAAAAACGGCAGGGGGAACACTGAAGCTTTCTTT. Translating it yields CASSKNGRGNTEAFF.

The chain couples TRBV28 to TRBJ1-5; D gene uncertain. CDR1 and CDR2 (germline): MDHEN, SYDVKM. The CDR3 totals 12 residues. Trimming stripped 6 bases from V and 3 bases from J, with 6 bases between. The CDR3 loop is CASRSSNQPQHF. The CDR3 region has the DNA TGTGCCAGCAGATCTTCCAATCAGCCCCAGCATTTT.

J is TRBJ2-7 and V is TRBV25-1, with 8 bases identical to TRBD1. This CDR3 has 16 amino acids. Germline CDR1 is MGHDK and CDR2 is SYGVNS. The J segment lost 1 base and the V segment lost 4 bases, leaving 9 bases of the junction unmatched. CDR3 amino acids: CASSGKGTGGSYEQYF. In DNA form, the CDR3 reads TGTGCCAGCAGTGGAAAAGGGACAGGTGGGTCCTACGAGCAGTACTTC.

This chain joins TRBV25-1 and TRBJ2-7; TRBD1 aligns across 8 bases. The CDR3 contains 14 residues. CDR1 MGHDK and CDR2 SYGVNS come from the germline V gene. The ends lost 3 bases at V and 5 bases at J; junction bases unmatched: 6. The CDR3 loop reads CASSEDRVGNEQYF. The CDR3 DNA sequence: TGTGCCAGCAGTGAGGACAGGGTGGGCAACGAGCAGTACTTC.

Here the CDR3 DNA reads TGTGCCTGGAGCCCCCCCGGGACAGCTAATGAAAAACTGTTTTTT. Its protein is CAWSPPGTANEKLFF. This chain joins TRBV30 and TRBJ1-4; 7 positions match TRBD1. Germline assignment: CDR1 GTSNPN and CDR2 SVGIG (reference sequence). The CDR3 totals 15 residues. Germline trimming cut 3 bases from V and 3 bases from J; bases unmatched to any gene: 7. Using reference TRBV30 and TRBJ1-4 for the parts outside the CDR3, the full variable domain is SQTIHQWPATLVQPVGSPLSLECTVEGTSNPNLYWYRQAAGRGLQLLFYSVGIGQISSEVPQNLSASRPQDRQFILSSKKLLLSDSGFYLCAWSPPGTANEKLFFGSGTQLSVL.

This chain connects TRBV5-1 to TRBJ2-3; D uncertain. CDR3 length equals 14 residues. Germline CDR1 reads SGHRS; CDR2 reads YFSETQ. Trimming took off 0 bases at V and 0 bases at J, with 5 bases between the two ends. CDR3 residues: CASSLAQSTDTQYF. In DNA, the CDR3 is TGCGCCAGCAGCTTGGCACAGAGCACAGATACGCAGTATTTT. The whole variable domain, filled in from reference TRBV5-1 and TRBJ2-3, reads KAGVTQTPRYLIKTRGQQVTLSCSPISGHRSVSWYQQTPGQGLQFLFEYFSETQRNKGNFPGRFSGRQFSNSRSEMNVSTLELGDSALYLCASSLAQSTDTQYFGPGTRLTVL.